What follows describes a single TCR beta chain. Source study methods: Reference gene primer amplification in the assay estimated nucleated cell counts. Produced via immunoSEQ multiplex PCR; TCRdb's table is partial and in-frame only. The DNA was the basis for D and trimming; V, J and clone size are from that table. Of roughly 250,000 clones listed, around 84% are singletons. Either two negative PCRs, clearance, or symptom resolution qualified Cohort 3 donors as recovered. Looked up from germline, CDR1 is MRHNA and CDR2 is SNTAGT. V lost 4 bases, J lost 3 bases, and 6 bases stayed unmatched. The length of the CDR3 is 15 residues. The data belong to a study of blood T cell repertoires in COVID-19. Study-level information: COVID-19 samples collected from the United States, Italy and Spain covered acute and convalescent phases.

What was sequenced was PBMCs or T cells enriched from blood (not recorded which). This sequence originates from a woman aged 45-65 years who had recovered from COVID-19. The chain is built from TRBV6-4 and TRBJ1-2, with TRBD1 identical over 9 bases. Written as DNA, the CDR3 is TGTGCCAGCAGTGTCCGGGACAGGGACCACTATGGCTACACCTTC. This codes for CASSVRDRDHYGYTF.